This TCR beta chain appears in the sequencing data of a study of radiotherapy plus CTLA-4 blockade in lung cancer. Study-level results: Early blood T cell clone dynamics, with interferon-beta, were reported to best predict response.

This CDR3 is built from 17 residues. Germline CDR1 GTSNPN, CDR2 SVGIG (reference sequence). The ends lost 5 bases at V and 4 bases at J; junction bases unmatched: 14. For this clone: Its antigen remains unknown.

Here immunoSEQ multiplex PCR was the method, and the copy in TCRdb shows in-frame clones only, minus some. The sample contains about 100,000 clones, about 83% of which appear only once. The chain is built from TRBV30 and TRBJ2-5; 12 nucleotides align to TRBD2. Sequencing was performed on peripheral blood, taken from a patient treated with radiotherapy plus ipilimumab. The receptor comes from a human donor with non-small cell lung cancer who had stable disease on radiotherapy plus ipilimumab. The CDR3 sequence is CAWARLAGVGGGETQYF. The CDR3 nucleotides are TGTGCCTGGGCTCGACTAGCGGGGGTGGGAGGTGGAGAGACCCAGTACTTC. The full variable domain, completed using reference TRBV30 and TRBJ2-5, is SQTIHQWPATLVQPVGSPLSLECTVEGTSNPNLYWYRQAAGRGLQLLFYSVGIGQISSEVPQNLSASRPQDRQFILSSKKLLLSDSGFYLCAWARLAGVGGGETQYFGPGTRLLVL.